These 21 T cell receptor beta chains were all obtained from the same sample, sequenced in a study of cytomegalovirus exposure and HLA in healthy donors. The PCR had 60 Vbeta and 13 Jbeta primers. Libraries were prepared by immunoSEQ multiplex PCR; TCRdb keeps only in-frame clonotypes and omits some of them. The profile shows 180,000 or so clones, under 85% of them singletons. The sample consisted of PBMCs. These receptors all come from a male donor in good health and CMV-seronegative.

The rearrangement joins TRBV4-2 to TRBJ2-7; 8 bases are shared with TRBD1. CDR1 LGHNA and CDR2 YNFKEQ come from the germline V gene. V dropped 4 bases and J dropped 3; count of bases not matched to a gene: 5. CDR3 length: 14 residues. The CDR3 region has the DNA TGTGCCAGCAGCCCAGACAGGGGCCACTACGAGCAGTACTTC. Translation gives CASSPDRGHYEQYF.

The genes are TRBV28 and TRBJ1-5; TRBD1 aligns across 8 bases. The junction had 8 bases not matched to a gene; V was cut back by 6 bases and J by 7 bases. Per the germline V gene, CDR1 is MDHEN and CDR2 is SYDVKM. This CDR3 spans 14 amino acids. Here the CDR3 DNA reads TGTGCCAGCAGCCAAGGGACAGGATCCCAGCCCCAGCATTTT. Its translation: CASSQGTGSQPQHF. The full variable domain, rest sourced from reference TRBV28 and TRBJ1-5, is DVKVTQSSRYLVKRTGEKVFLECVQDMDHENMFWYRQDPGLGLRLIYFSYDVKMKEKGDIPEGYSVSREKKERFSLILESASTNQTSMYLCASSQGTGSQPQHFGDGTRLSIL.

The chain carries TRBV28 and TRBJ1-3; D may be TRBD1 (5 bases). Deletions cut 8 bases from V and 3 bases from J, with 17 bases between. The CDR3 is made up of 15 amino acids. The germline CDR1 and CDR2 sequences are MDHEN and SYDVKM. This chain's CDR3 is CASSFAGVGGNTIYF. DNA for the CDR3: TGTGCCAGCTCCTTCGCGGGGGTAGGTGGAAACACCATATATTTT.

V and J are TRBV6-1 and TRBJ1-2; no clear D. Per germline, CDR1 MNHNS and CDR2 SASEGT. This CDR3 contains 12 residues. V was trimmed by 6 bases and J by 1 base, leaving 6 bases between them. The CDR3 reads CASSEGNYGYTF. CDR3 nucleotides: TGTGCCAGCAGCGAGGGTAACTATGGCTACACCTTC.

The chain joins TRBV5-4 to TRBJ1-3; D unresolved. Trimming removed 4 bases from V and 7 bases from J, with 27 bases in between. The germline V gene has CDR1 SGHNT and CDR2 YYREEE (reference sequence). This CDR3 has 18 amino acids. CDR3 bases: TGTGCCAGCAGCCCGGGAGGGCCCGGAGCGCCGAGGTGGAACACCATATATTTT. This codes for CASSPGGPGAPRWNTIYF.

The CDR3 sequence is CASSIAKSSYNEQFF. The CDR3 DNA is TGTGCCAGTAGTATAGCAAAGAGCTCCTACAATGAGCAGTTCTTC. This chain connects TRBV19 to TRBJ2-1; no clear D gene. The CDR3 extends over 15 amino acids. CDR1 is LNHDA and CDR2 is SQIVND in the germline V gene (reference sequence). V was trimmed by 1 base and J by 0 bases, leaving 7 bases between them.

This chain joins TRBV9 and TRBJ1-6, with a possible D match to TRBD1 (5 bases). V lost 4 bases and J 9 bases, leaving 17 bases between the germline ends. Germline loops: CDR1 SGDLS, CDR2 YYNGEE. The CDR3 has 15 residues. Here the CDR3 DNA reads TGTGCCAGCAGCAGCGACCCAGGGCGAGTTTCACCCCTCCACTTT. Translation gives CASSSDPGRVSPLHF.

This clone was seen a few times. This same CDR3 is encoded by further DNA sequences in the sample. This chain connects TRBV5-1 to TRBJ2-5; D is unresolved. V was clipped by 4 bases and J by 1 base, with 5 bases between them. Germline lookup yields CDR1 SGHRS and CDR2 YFSETQ. This CDR3 is 12 amino acids long. CDR3 in DNA: TGCGCCAGCAGCCAGATCCAAGAGACCCAGTACTTC. This sequence encodes CASSQIQETQYF.

This rearrangement joins TRBV5-1 to TRBJ2-5; 8 nucleotides match TRBD2. The CDR3 sequence is 14 residues long. CDR1 is SGHRS and CDR2 is YFSETQ in the germline V gene. Losses at the gene ends were 7 bases for V and 4 bases for J; bases not matched to a gene: 9. CDR3 in amino acids: CASHGGGRGETQYF. The CDR3 coding sequence is TGCGCCAGCCACGGCGGGGGGCGAGGAGAGACCCAGTACTTC.

This clone was counted a few times. CDR3 residues: CASSSQTGTGNTIYF. The CDR3 region has the DNA TGTGCCAGCAGCTCCCAGACAGGAACTGGAAACACCATATATTTT. The V call is TRBV7-2, the J call TRBJ1-3, with D possibly TRBD1 on 6 matching bases. The V gene's germline CDR1 is SGHTA and CDR2 FQGNSA. Trimming left V 4 bases short and J 2 bases short, with 12 bases between. This CDR3 region has 15 residues.

The chain carries TRBV5-5 and TRBJ1-1; 7 bases agree with TRBD1. CDR1 and CDR2 from the germline V gene are SGHKS and YYEKEE (reference sequence). The V and J ends lost 4 bases and 6 bases, in that order; junction bases with no gene match: 12. The CDR3 has 15 residues. CDR3 sequence reads: CASSLGGQGGAEAFF. The CDR3 DNA is TGTGCCAGCAGCCTGGGAGGGCAGGGGGGCGCTGAAGCTTTCTTT.

V usage is TRBV30 and J usage is TRBJ1-5, with 8 positions matching TRBD1. This CDR3 contains 16 residues. Per germline, CDR1 GTSNPN and CDR2 SVGIG (reference sequence). V lost 0 bases to trimming and J lost 2 bases; unmatched junction nucleotides: 6. The CDR3 loop is CAWSVQGTGRNQPQHF. The DNA for the CDR3 is TGTGCCTGGAGTGTACAGGGGACAGGTCGCAATCAGCCCCAGCATTTT.

This chain joins TRBV30 and TRBJ1-3; 7 bases fit TRBD1. Germline CDR1 is GTSNPN and CDR2 is SVGIG (reference sequence). The CDR3 has 15 amino acids. The junction had 6 bases not matched to a gene; V was cut back by 4 bases and J by 0 bases. The CDR3: CAWTGTVDSGNTIYF. The DNA of the CDR3 is TGTGCCTGGACGGGGACAGTCGACTCTGGAAACACCATATATTTT.

The V and J genes are TRBV5-4 and TRBJ2-1; TRBD2 aligns across 10 bases. The CDR3 extends over 15 amino acids. Trimming took 6 bases from V and 3 from J; bases not matched to a gene: 6. The germline gives CDR1 SGHNT, CDR2 YYREEE (reference sequence). The CDR3 sequence is CASTSAGGHYNEQFF. CDR3 nucleotide sequence: TGTGCCAGCACGTCAGCGGGGGGGCACTACAATGAGCAGTTCTTC. Together with reference TRBV5-4 and TRBJ2-1, the CDR3 gives the full variable domain: ETGVTQSPTHLIKTRGQQVTLRCSSQSGHNTVSWYQQALGQGPQFIFQYYREEENGRGNFPPRFSGLQFPNYSSELNVNALELDDSALYLCASTSAGGHYNEQFFGPGTRLTVL.

This clone was seen a few times. The V call is TRBV28, the J call TRBJ1-5, with unresolved D. V was cut by 7 bases and J by 3 bases, with 7 bases left in between. The germline V gene encodes CDR1 MDHEN and CDR2 SYDVKM. CDR3 size: 12 residues. The CDR3 protein is CASNRDNQPQHF. Here the CDR3 DNA reads TGTGCCAGCAACAGAGACAATCAGCCCCAGCATTTT.

In DNA, the CDR3 is TGTGCCAGCAGTTCACTATACAATGAGCAGTTCTTC. Translation gives CASSSLYNEQFF. The chain couples TRBV27 to TRBJ2-1; D is undetermined. Trimming removed 4 bases from V and 4 bases from J, with 5 bases in between. Germline V gene sequence: CDR1 MNHEY, CDR2 SMNVEV (reference sequence). The CDR3 spans 12 residues.

The V call is TRBV7-2, the J call TRBJ1-1; 10 bases map to TRBD1. The CDR3 sequence is 14 residues long. V lost 5 bases and J lost 3; bases outside the gene matches: 3. Looked up from germline, CDR1 is SGHTA and CDR2 is FQGNSA. CDR3 coding DNA: TGTGCCAGCAGCAAGACAGGGGGCTACACTGAAGCTTTCTTT. As protein: CASSKTGGYTEAFF.

This clone was found once. The chain is built from TRBV30 and TRBJ2-5; 9 bases line up with TRBD2. Germline CDR1 is GTSNPN and CDR2 is SVGIG (reference sequence). The CDR3 length is 15 residues. Trimming at V came to 4 bases and at J to 4 bases, leaving 10 bases not matched to a gene. Here the CDR3 reads CAWTQAGGMRETQYF. The CDR3 nucleotides are TGTGCCTGGACCCAGGCGGGGGGGATGCGAGAGACCCAGTACTTC.

This clone was counted only a few times. The chain has TRBV19 and TRBJ1-2; 10 nucleotides line up with TRBD1. CDR1 and CDR2 (germline): LNHDA, SQIVND (reference sequence). The CDR3 consists of 14 residues. The V and J ends lost 7 bases and 6 bases, in that order; junction bases with no gene match: 8. The CDR3 loop is CASTPTGGINGYTF. The CDR3 DNA follows: TGTGCCAGTACGCCGACAGGGGGCATCAATGGCTACACCTTC. Full variable domain (rest looked up from reference TRBV19 and TRBJ1-2): DGGITQSPKYLFRKEGQNVTLSCEQNLNHDAMYWYRQDPGQGLRLIYYSQIVNDFQKGDIAEGYSVSREKKESFPLTVTSAQKNPTAFYLCASTPTGGINGYTFGSGTRLTVV.

This chain connects TRBV4-2 to TRBJ1-2; 7 bases are a match to TRBD1. V lost 1 base, J lost 4 bases, and 12 bases stayed unmatched. Germline assignment: CDR1 LGHNA and CDR2 YNFKEQ. This CDR3 is built from 17 residues. The CDR3 protein is CASSQVGTEGLGYGYTF. CDR3 bases: TGTGCCAGCAGCCAAGTGGGGACAGAGGGTTTGGGCTATGGCTACACCTTC.

The chain uses TRBV5-1 and TRBJ2-6, with 9 bases aligning to TRBD1. This CDR3 comprises 17 residues. Trimming cost V 3 bases and J 0 bases; bases outside gene matches: 4. Germline CDR1 SGHRS, CDR2 YFSETQ. As DNA, the CDR3 is TGCGCCAGCAGCTATGGGACAGGGAGCTCTGGGGCCAACGTCCTGACTTTC. The encoded protein is CASSYGTGSSGANVLTF.